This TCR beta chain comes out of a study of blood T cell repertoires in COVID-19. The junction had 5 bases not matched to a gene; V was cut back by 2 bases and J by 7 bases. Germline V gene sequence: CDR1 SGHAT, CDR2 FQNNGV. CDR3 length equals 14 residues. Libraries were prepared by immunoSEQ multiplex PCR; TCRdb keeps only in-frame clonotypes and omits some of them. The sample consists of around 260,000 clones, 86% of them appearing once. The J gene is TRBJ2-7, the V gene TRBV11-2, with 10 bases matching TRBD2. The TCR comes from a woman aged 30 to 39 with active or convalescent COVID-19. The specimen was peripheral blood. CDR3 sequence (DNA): TGTGCCAGCAGCTTAACTAGCGGGGCGCGGGAGCAGTACTTC. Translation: CASSLTSGAREQYF. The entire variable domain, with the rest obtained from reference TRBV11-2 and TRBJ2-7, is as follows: EAGVAQSPRYKIIEKRQSVAFWCNPISGHATLYWYQQILGQGPKLLIQFQNNGVVDDSQLPKDRFSAERLKGVDSTLKIQPAKLEDSAVYLCASSLTSGAREQYFGPGTRLTVT.